This TCR beta chain was retrieved from a study of shared clonotypes between healthy human individuals. The naive CD8 subset, CD45RO-negative cells positively selected for CCR7, excluded terminally differentiated effector memory CD45RA+ cells. Replicate PCRs run on sorted subsets employed approximately 200 ng DNA, 30,000 to 35,000 T cell genomes. This table comes from immunoSEQ multiplex PCR, and its TCRdb copy is limited to in-frame clones, with some not included. The table lists about 2,100,000 clones, 85% to 95% of them singletons. V was cut by 8 bases and J by 5 bases, with 12 bases left in between. CDR3 length: 12 residues. The germline V gene has CDR1 MNHEY and CDR2 SVGAGI.

The genes are TRBV6-5 and TRBJ1-2; a possible D gene is TRBD1 (6 bases). The source material was naive CD8+ T cells from PBMCs. The receptor comes from a man between 18 and 35 years old in good health. Some clones in this sample may be carry-over from other donors' samples. The CDR3 loop reads CASLDRKYGYTF. The DNA for the CDR3 is TGTGCCAGCCTTGACAGGAAGTATGGCTACACCTTC.